Reported below is one T cell receptor (beta chain). Its antigen is still unknown. Primed by a sample-barcoded 5' primer and a J-beta primer mix, a second PCR proceeded for about 7 to 12 cycles. Using its own MiXCR run on the 5' RACE reads, TCRdb lists one record per CDR3 protein. The repertoire includes some 1.6 million distinct CDR3 sequences, 34% of them detected once, and around 10% sits in the top ten. This sample was taken from a study of blood T cells in healthy people across ages. Study information: The template switching approach captured approximately one barcoded beta molecule for every two T cells. Study results and caveats: Percentage of naive T cells showed a strong correlation with TCR beta diversity. Aged donors had fewer naive CD4+ cells and lower diversity than long-lived donors. Age showed a roughly linear inverse relationship with TCR beta diversity per million T cells.

The length of the CDR3 is 12 residues. CDR1 is SQVTM, CDR2 ANQGSEA, per germline. Sequencing input: blood. The clonotype comes from a young woman in good health. V is TRBV29-1 and J is TRBJ2-5, with 7 bases identical to TRBD1. Near its end, the DNA agrees better with TRBJ2-7, so the J call may be wrong. CDR3 sequence (DNA): TGCAGCGTTGGAGACAGGGACTACGAGCAGTACTTC. This translates into CSVGDRDYEQYF.